This T cell receptor (beta chain) was sequenced during a study of cytomegalovirus exposure and HLA in healthy donors. Study results and limitations: According to a later analysis, most TCR beta chains associated with CMV appeared HLA-restricted. Sequencing had likely introduced a cluster of highly shared sequence variants as an artifact.

The V end was cut by 4 bases, the J end by 4 bases, with 10 bases between. The CDR3 contains 13 residues. The germline gives CDR1 MNHEY, CDR2 SVGAGI. 13 Jbeta primers and 60 Vbeta primers were used for the PCR. Sequenced by immunoSEQ multiplex PCR; TCRdb stores in-frame clones only, minus some. The sample includes roughly 120,000 clones, around 76% of them seen just once. Note on this clone: Its antigen remains unidentified.

The sequence was obtained from a man in his forties or fifties in good health and CMV-seropositive. The rearrangement links TRBV6-5 to TRBJ1-2; D is ambiguous. The sample taken for sequencing was PBMCs. CDR3 sequence (DNA): TGTGCCAGCAGTTCCCGGGAGCTCTATGGCTACACCTTC. Protein product: CASSSRELYGYTF.